This T cell receptor beta chain was sequenced for a study of blood T cell repertoires in COVID-19. This CDR3 is 12 amino acids long. V gave up 5 bases and J gave up 9 bases, with 11 bases separating them. Method: immunoSEQ multiplex PCR; TCRdb's copy keeps in-frame clones and lacks some. Of 390,000 or so clones listed, 80% to 85% are singletons. Sequencing was carried out using PBMCs or T cells enriched from blood (not recorded which). J is TRBJ2-1 and V is TRBV12-3 or TRBV12-4, with D hard to call. The source is a woman aged 45-60 years who had recovered from COVID-19. CDR3 loop: CASSPPASEQFF. As DNA, the CDR3 is TGTGCCAGCAGTCCCCCGGCTAGTGAGCAGTTCTTC.